The source of this TCR beta chain is a study of blood T cell repertoires in COVID-19. Trimming removed 8 bases from V and 6 bases from J, with 16 bases in between. Germline V gives CDR1 SNHLY, CDR2 FYNNEI. CDR3 size: 13 residues. As handled by the study authors: Estimated nucleated cell counts came from reference gene primer amplification. Here immunoSEQ multiplex PCR was the method, and the copy in TCRdb shows in-frame clones only, minus some. The V and J calls and the clone size are those of that table, but D and trimming were determined from the DNA. Found here are 84,000 or so clones, 80% to 90% of them singletons; the top ten hold 15% to 17%.

Input material: peripheral blood. This chain links TRBV2 with TRBJ1-2, with D uncertain. This clonotype originated in a woman aged 80 or older with acute or convalescent COVID-19. CDR3 bases: TGTGCCAGCGCCGGGCGGGGAGTAAATGGCTACACCTTC. Encoded protein: CASAGRGVNGYTF.